This TCR beta chain emerged from a study of T cell repertoires in cytomegalovirus infection. For the study at large: From public TCR beta signatures came an indication of both CMV infection and matching HLA type. General study points: Individuals carrying CMV plus the relevant HLA were identified by cumulative frequency of public TCR beta families. The ex vivo response was dominated by HLA-C-restricted CMV-specific TCR beta clonotypes.

The V end was cut by 7 bases, the J end by 3 bases, with 16 bases between. This CDR3 has 15 residues. With regard to this clonotype: Its target is unknown.

From the reads, TCRdb called clonotypes with MiXCR, one entry per CDR3 protein. The sample yields approximately 500,000 distinct CDR3 sequences, more than 15% seen once. Source material: CD8+ T cells from PBMCs. This sequence originates from a human donor in good health (CMV status not recorded). Some clones in this sample may be carry-over from other donors' samples. The V gene is TRBV12-3 or TRBV12-4, the J gene TRBJ2-1; D may match TRBD1 or TRBD2 (5 bases each). CDR3: CASTISRDLYNEQFF. The CDR3 DNA reads TGTGCCAGCACCATTAGCCGGGACCTCTACAATGAGCAGTTCTTC.